This T cell receptor (beta chain) derives from a study of blood T cells in healthy people across ages. The total RNA that was extracted per sample amounted to at least 6 micrograms. This clonotype has at least ten counts. The antigen is undetermined. Study conclusions and caveats: Aged donors had fewer naive CD4+ cells and lower diversity than long-lived donors.

Then a second PCR, running about 7 to 11 cycles, was carried out with a sample-barcoded 5' primer and a J-beta primer mix. Each cDNA molecule received a tag from a template-switch adaptor that had 12 random nucleotides. MiXCR, run by TCRdb on the 5' RACE reads, gives a single entry per CDR3 protein. The sample includes a few hundred thousand distinct CDR3 sequences, 25% to 30% of them seen just once. The CDR3 consists of 14 residues. The V end was cut by 3 bases, the J end by 0 bases, with 5 bases between. Germline lookup yields CDR1 MDHEN and CDR2 SYDVKM. The clonotype comes from a woman aged 65 to 85 in good health. The rearrangement uses TRBV28 and TRBJ1-4; D is ambiguous. The sample taken for sequencing was blood. Written as DNA, the CDR3 is TGTGCCAGCAGTTTGCCTACAACTAATGAAAAACTGTTTTTT. This gives the protein CASSLPTTNEKLFF. Variable domain in full (rest from reference TRBV28 and TRBJ1-4): DVKVTQSSRYLVKRTGEKVFLECVQDMDHENMFWYRQDPGLGLRLIYFSYDVKMKEKGDIPEGYSVSREKKERFSLILESASTNQTSMYLCASSLPTTNEKLFFGSGTQLSVL.